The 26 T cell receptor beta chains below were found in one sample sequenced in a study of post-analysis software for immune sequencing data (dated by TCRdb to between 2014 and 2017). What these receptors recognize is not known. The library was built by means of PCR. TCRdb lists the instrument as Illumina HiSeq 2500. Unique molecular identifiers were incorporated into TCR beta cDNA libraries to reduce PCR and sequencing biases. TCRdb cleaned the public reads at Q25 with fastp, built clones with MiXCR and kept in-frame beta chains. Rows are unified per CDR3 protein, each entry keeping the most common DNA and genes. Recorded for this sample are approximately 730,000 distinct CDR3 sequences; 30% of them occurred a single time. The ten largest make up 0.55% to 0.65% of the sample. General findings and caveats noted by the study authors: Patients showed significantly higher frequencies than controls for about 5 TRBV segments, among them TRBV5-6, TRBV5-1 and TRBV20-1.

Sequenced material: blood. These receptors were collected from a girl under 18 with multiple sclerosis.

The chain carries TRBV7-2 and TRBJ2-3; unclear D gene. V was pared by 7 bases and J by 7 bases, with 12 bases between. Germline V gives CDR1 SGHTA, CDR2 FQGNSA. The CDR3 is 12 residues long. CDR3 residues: CASTVEGNTQYF. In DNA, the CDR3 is TGTGCCAGCACCGTGGAAGGAAATACGCAGTATTTT.

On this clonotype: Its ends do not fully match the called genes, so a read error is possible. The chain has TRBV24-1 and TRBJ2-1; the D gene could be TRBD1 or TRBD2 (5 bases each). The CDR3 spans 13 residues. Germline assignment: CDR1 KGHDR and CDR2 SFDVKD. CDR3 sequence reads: CATQGTTRGEQFF. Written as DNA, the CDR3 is TGTGCCACCCAAGGGACCACTCGGGGTGAGCAGTTCTTT.

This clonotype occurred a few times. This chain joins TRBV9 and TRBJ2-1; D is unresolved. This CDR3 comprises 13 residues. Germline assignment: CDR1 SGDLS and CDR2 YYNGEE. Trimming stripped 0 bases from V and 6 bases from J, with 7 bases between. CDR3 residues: CASSVEDTNEQFF. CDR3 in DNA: TGTGCCAGCAGCGTAGAAGATACCAATGAGCAGTTCTTC.

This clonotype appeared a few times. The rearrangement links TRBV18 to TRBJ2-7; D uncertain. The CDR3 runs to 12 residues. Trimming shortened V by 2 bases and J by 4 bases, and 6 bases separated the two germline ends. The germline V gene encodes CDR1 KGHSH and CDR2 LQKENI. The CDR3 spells CASSPAEYEQYF. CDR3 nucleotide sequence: TGTGCCAGCTCACCAGCGGAGTACGAGCAGTACTTC.

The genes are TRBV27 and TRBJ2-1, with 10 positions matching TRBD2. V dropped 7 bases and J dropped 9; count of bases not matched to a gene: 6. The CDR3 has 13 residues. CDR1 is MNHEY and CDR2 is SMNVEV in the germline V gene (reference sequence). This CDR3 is CASTTSGEGEQFF. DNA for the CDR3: TGTGCCAGCACCACTAGCGGGGAGGGTGAGCAGTTCTTC.

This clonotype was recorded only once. CDR3 loop: CSANQDRATRGYTF. The DNA of the CDR3 is TGCAGTGCTAACCAGGACAGGGCGACGAGGGGCTACACCTTC. The chain carries TRBV20-1 and TRBJ1-2; 8 nucleotides line up with TRBD1. V shed 4 bases and J 8 bases; nucleotides not matched to a gene: 12. CDR3 length equals 14 residues. CDR1 is DFQATT and CDR2 is SNEGSKA in the germline V gene (reference sequence).

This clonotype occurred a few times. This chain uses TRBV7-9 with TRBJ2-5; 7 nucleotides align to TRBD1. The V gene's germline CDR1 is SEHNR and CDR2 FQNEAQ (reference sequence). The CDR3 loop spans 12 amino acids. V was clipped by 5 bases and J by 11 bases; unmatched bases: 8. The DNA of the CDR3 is TGTGCCAGCAGCGAAGGGGGCGTCTTTCAGTACTTC. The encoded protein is CASSEGGVFQYF.

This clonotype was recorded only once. The CDR3 sequence: CASSYSTGFGSNTEAFF. The CDR3 bases are TGTGCCAGCAGTTACTCAACAGGGTTCGGTTCAAACACTGAAGCTTTCTTT. The V call is TRBV6-5, the J call TRBJ1-1; D perhaps matches TRBD1 (6 bases). V gave up 0 bases and J gave up 2 bases, with 16 bases separating them. From germline, CDR1 is MNHEY and CDR2 SVGAGI. The length of the CDR3 is 17 residues.

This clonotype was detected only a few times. CDR3 in DNA: TGCAGTGTCAGGAGGACTAGCGGGAGGGCGGTTAAAGACGAGCAGTACTTC. Protein product: CSVRRTSGRAVKDEQYF. This chain connects TRBV20-1 to TRBJ2-7; 15 positions agree with TRBD2. The junction had 15 bases not matched to a gene; V was cut back by 7 bases and J by 5 bases. Germline lookup yields CDR1 DFQATT and CDR2 SNEGSKA (reference sequence). CDR3 length equals 17 residues.

CDR3 region: CASSYPRQRANYGYTF. CDR3 coding DNA: TGTGCCAGCAGTTACCCTAGACAGAGAGCTAACTATGGCTACACCTTC. V gene TRBV6-6 combines with J gene TRBJ1-2; D may be TRBD1 (5 bases). This CDR3 is built from 16 residues. The V gene lost 2 bases and the J gene lost 0 bases, with 13 bases spanning the gap. Germline CDR1 reads MNHNY; CDR2 reads SVGAGI (reference sequence).

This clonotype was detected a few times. CDR3 coding DNA: TGCGCCAGCAGCGCCGGGACAGGGTTTGGAAACATTCAGTACTTC. The encoded protein is CASSAGTGFGNIQYF. The chain carries TRBV5-1 and TRBJ2-4; 9 bases map to TRBD1. This CDR3 is 15 amino acids long. CDR1 is SGHRS, CDR2 YFSETQ, per germline. V lost 4 bases and J lost 6; bases outside the gene matches: 8.

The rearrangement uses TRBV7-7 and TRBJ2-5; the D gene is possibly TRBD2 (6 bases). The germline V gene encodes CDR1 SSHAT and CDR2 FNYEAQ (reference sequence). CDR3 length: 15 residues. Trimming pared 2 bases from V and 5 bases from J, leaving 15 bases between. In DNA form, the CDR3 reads TGTGCCAGCAGCTTAAATACGGGAGCAGGGGAGACCCAGTACTTC. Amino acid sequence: CASSLNTGAGETQYF.

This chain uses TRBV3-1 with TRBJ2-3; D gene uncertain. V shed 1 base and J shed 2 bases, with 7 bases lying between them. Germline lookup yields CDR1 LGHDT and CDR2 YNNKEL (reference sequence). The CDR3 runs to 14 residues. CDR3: CASSQVVNTDTQYF. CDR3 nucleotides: TGTGCCAGCAGCCAAGTAGTGAACACAGATACGCAGTATTTT.

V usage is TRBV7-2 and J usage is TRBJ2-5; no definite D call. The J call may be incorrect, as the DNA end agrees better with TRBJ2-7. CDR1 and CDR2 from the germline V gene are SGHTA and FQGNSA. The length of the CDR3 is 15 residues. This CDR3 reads CASSQAPTKNYEQYF. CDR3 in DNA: TGTGCCAGCAGCCAAGCCCCGACCAAAAACTACGAGCAGTACTTC.

CDR3 region: CSAPGEARDFTYEQYF. The CDR3 coding sequence is TGCAGTGCTCCCGGGGAGGCGCGGGACTTCACCTACGAGCAGTACTTC. The chain couples TRBV20-1 to TRBJ2-7, with D perhaps TRBD2 (6 bases). CDR3 length: 16 amino acids. Trimming pared 5 bases from V and 2 bases from J, leaving 22 bases between. Germline CDR1 is DFQATT and CDR2 is SNEGSKA (reference sequence).

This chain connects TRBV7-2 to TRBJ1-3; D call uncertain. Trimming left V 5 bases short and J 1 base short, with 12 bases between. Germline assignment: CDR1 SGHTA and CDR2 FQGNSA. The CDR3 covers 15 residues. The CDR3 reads CASSPGFRSGNTIYF. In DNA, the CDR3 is TGTGCCAGCAGCCCGGGGTTTAGGTCTGGAAACACCATATATTTT.

The CDR3 sequence is CASSDRGGGPQHF. Here the CDR3 DNA reads TGTGCCAGCAGTGACAGGGGAGGAGGGCCCCAGCATTTT. This rearrangement joins TRBV12-3 or TRBV12-4 to TRBJ1-5; TRBD1 matches at 8 bases. V lost 5 bases, J lost 9 bases, and 6 bases stayed unmatched. The CDR3 has 13 residues.

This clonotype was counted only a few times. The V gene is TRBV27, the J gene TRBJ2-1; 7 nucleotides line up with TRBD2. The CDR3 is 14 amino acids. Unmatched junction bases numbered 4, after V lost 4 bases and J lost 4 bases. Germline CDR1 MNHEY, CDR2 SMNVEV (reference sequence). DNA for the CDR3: TGTGCCAGCAGTTACCAGCGGGGATACAATGAGCAGTTCTTC. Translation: CASSYQRGYNEQFF.

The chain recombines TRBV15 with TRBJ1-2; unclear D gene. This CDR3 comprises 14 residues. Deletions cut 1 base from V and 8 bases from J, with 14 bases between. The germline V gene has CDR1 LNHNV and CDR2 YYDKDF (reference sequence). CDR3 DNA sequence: TGTGCCACCAGCAGAGGGTCCGCGCAGTCCGGCTACACCTTC. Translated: CATSRGSAQSGYTF.

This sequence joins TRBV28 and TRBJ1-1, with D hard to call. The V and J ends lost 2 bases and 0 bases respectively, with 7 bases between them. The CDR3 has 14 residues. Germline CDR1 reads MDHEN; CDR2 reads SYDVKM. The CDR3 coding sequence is TGTGCCAGCAGTTTAGCAGACATGAACACTGAAGCTTTCTTT. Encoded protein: CASSLADMNTEAFF.

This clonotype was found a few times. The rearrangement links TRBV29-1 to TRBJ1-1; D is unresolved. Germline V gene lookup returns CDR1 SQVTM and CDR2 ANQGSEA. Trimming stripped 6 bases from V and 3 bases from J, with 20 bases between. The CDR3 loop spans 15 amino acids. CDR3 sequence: CSVRPREAFYTEAFF. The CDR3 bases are TGCAGCGTCAGACCCCGAGAAGCCTTCTACACTGAAGCTTTCTTT.

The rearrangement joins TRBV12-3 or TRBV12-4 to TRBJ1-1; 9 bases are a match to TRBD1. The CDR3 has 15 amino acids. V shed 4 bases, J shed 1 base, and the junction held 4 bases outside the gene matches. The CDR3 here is CASSSKGQGNTEAFF. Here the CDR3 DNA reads TGTGCCAGCAGTTCAAAGGGACAGGGGAACACTGAAGCTTTCTTT.

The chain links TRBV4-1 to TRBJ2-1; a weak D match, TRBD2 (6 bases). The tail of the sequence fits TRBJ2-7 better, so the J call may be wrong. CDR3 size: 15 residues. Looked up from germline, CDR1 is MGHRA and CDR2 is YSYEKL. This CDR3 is CASSQEGGALNEQYF. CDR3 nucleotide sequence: TGCGCCAGCAGCCAAGAGGGCGGGGCTCTCAATGAGCAGTACTTC.

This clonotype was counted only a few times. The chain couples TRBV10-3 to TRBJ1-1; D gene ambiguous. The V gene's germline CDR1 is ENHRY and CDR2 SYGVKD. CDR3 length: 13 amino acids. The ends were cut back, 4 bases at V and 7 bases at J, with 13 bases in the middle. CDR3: CAISVLDSDEAFF. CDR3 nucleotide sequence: TGTGCCATCAGTGTTTTGGATTCGGATGAAGCTTTCTTT.

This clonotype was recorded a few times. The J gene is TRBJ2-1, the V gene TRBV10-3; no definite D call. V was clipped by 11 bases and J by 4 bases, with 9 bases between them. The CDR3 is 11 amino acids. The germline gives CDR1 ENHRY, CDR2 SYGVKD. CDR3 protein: CAVTDYNEQFF. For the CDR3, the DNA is TGTGCCGTTACAGATTACAATGAGCAGTTCTTC.

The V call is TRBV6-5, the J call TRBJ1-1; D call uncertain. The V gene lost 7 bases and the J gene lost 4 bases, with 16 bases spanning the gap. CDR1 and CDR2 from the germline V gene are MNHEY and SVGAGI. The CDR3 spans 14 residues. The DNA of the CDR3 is TGTGCCAGCATGTTTGGAGGTTTCGGCACTGAAGCTTTCTTT. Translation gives CASMFGGFGTEAFF.